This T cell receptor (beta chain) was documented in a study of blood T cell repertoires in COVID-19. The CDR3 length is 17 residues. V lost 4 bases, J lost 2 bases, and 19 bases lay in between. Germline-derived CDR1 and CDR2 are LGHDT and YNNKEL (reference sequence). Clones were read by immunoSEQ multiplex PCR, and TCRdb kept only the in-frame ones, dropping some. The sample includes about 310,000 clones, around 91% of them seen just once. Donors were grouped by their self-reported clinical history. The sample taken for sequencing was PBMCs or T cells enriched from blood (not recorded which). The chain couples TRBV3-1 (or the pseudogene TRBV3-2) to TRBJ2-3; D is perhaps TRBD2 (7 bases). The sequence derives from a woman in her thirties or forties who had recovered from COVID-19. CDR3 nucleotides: TGTGCCAGCAGCCCGTCCGGAGGGGGGGAAATCACAGATACGCAGTATTTT. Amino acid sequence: CASSPSGGGEITDTQYF.